This is a list of T cell receptor beta chains from one sample in a study of blood T cell repertoires in COVID-19. Sequenced by immunoSEQ multiplex PCR; TCRdb stores in-frame clones only, minus some. The sample includes about 270,000 clones, approximately 81% of them seen just once. Sequenced input: peripheral blood. These receptors originate from an older woman with active or convalescent COVID-19. CDR3s include the opening cysteine and the closing phenylalanine or tryptophan. D genes are given only for firm matches. Only part of the rows carry a size: once, few, many, or a class if the clone is expanded.

NA NA TRBJ2-3 TRBV5-6 15 CASSLDTGFRDTQYF TGTGCCAGCAGCTTGGATACAGGGTTCAGGGATACGCAGTATTTT
once NA TRBJ1-1 TRBV30 12 CACSGTGLLAFF TGTGCCTGCTCGGGTACCGGCTTGTTAGCTTTCTTT
NA NA TRBJ1-1 TRBV19 13 CASSYRRDTEAFF TGTGCCAGTAGTTACCGGAGGGACACTGAAGCTTTCTTT
once TRBD2 TRBJ2-1 TRBV27 16 CASSSPSGGPYNEQFF TGTGCCAGCAGTTCGCCTAGCGGGGGGCCCTACAATGAGCAGTTCTTC
NA NA TRBJ2-7 TRBV7-8 15 CASSLGGGRTTEQYF TGTGCCAGCAGCTTAGGAGGAGGACGCACTACGGAGCAGTACTTC
NA TRBD1 TRBJ1-2 TRBV13 19 CASSLEVRGQHFPGYGYTF TGTGCCAGCAGCTTAGAGGTTCGGGGACAGCATTTCCCGGGCTATGGCTACACCTTC
NA TRBD2 TRBJ2-2 TRBV10-2 18 CASSEWSARGGDIGELFF TGCGCCAGCAGTGAGTGGTCTGCGCGGGGGGGCGATATCGGGGAGCTGTTTTTT
NA NA TRBJ2-1 TRBV9 15 CASSPPDPRLGEQFF TGTGCCAGCAGCCCTCCAGACCCGAGGTTGGGTGAGCAGTTCTTC
once NA TRBJ1-2 TRBV12-5 16 CASGGGRPLANYGYTF TGTGCTAGTGGCGGAGGGCGGCCGTTAGCTAACTATGGCTACACCTTC
NA TRBD2 TRBJ2-7 TRBV5-1 15 CASSLPLGEGYEQYF TGCGCCAGCAGCTTGCCCCTGGGGGAGGGCTACGAGCAGTACTTC
NA NA TRBJ1-2 TRBV15 16 CATSRDGAVRTYDYTF TGTGCCACCAGCAGAGATGGGGCAGTGAGAACTTATGACTACACCTTC
NA NA TRBJ1-2 TRBV19 15 CASSPTTAGTYGYTF TGTGCCAGTAGCCCCACGACCGCGGGAACCTATGGCTACACCTTC
NA TRBD1 TRBJ1-4 TRBV6-6 15 CASSSSDRGSEKLFF TGTGCCAGCAGTTCCTCAGACAGGGGCAGTGAAAAACTGTTTTTT
NA NA TRBJ1-4 TRBV19 15 CASSIAQSGRRKLFF TGTGCCAGTAGTATTGCACAGTCCGGCCGGAGGAAACTGTTTTTT
NA NA TRBJ2-5 TRBV13 13 CASSPTGEETQYF TGTGCCAGCAGCCCGACTGGAGAAGAGACCCAGTACTTC
NA NA TRBJ1-1 TRBV29-1 13 CSARIRQASEAFF TGCAGCGCCCGAATTCGACAGGCCAGTGAAGCTTTCTTT
NA TRBD2 TRBJ2-5 TRBV5-4 18 CASSLGPIAGGPKETQYF TGTGCCAGCAGCTTGGGGCCTATAGCGGGGGGGCCTAAGGAGACCCAGTACTTC
NA NA TRBJ1-3 TRBV5-1 14 CASSPLGPGNTIYF TGCGCCAGCAGCCCCCTGGGGCCCGGAAACACCATATATTTT
NA TRBD1 TRBJ1-2 TRBV7-9 14 CASSRAQGGYGYTF TGTGCCAGCAGTCGAGCACAGGGGGGCTATGGCTACACCTTC
NA NA TRBJ1-4 TRBV7-8 20 CASSLVFAGVLLATNEKLFF TGTGCCAGCAGCTTAGTTTTCGCAGGGGTCCTGCTCGCAACTAATGAAAAACTGTTTTTT
NA NA TRBJ2-1 TRBV5-1 15 CASSLDRGTYNEQFF TGCGCCAGCAGCTTGGATAGGGGTACCTACAATGAGCAGTTCTTC
few TRBD2 TRBJ2-2 TRBV6-2/TRBV6-3 17 CASSYPRGAPNTGELFF TGTGCCAGCAGTTATCCGCGGGGGGCCCCTAACACCGGGGAGCTGTTTTTT
NA NA TRBJ2-3 TRBV10-1 17 CASSEVGRTWNTDTQYF TGCGCCAGCAGTGAGGTGGGCAGGACATGGAACACAGATACGCAGTATTTT